This T cell receptor (beta chain) was captured by sequencing in a study of T cell changes during pregnancy in multiple sclerosis. TCRdb's table, derived via immunoSEQ multiplex PCR, lists solely in-frame clones and lacks some. The repertoire holds 85,000 to 90,000 clones, with less than 95% as singletons. The CDR3 is 13 amino acids. V was pared by 4 bases and J by 0 bases, with 7 bases between. From germline, CDR1 is SQVTM and CDR2 ANQGSEA. The sequence derives from a female donor in good health, enrolled as a control in a pregnancy study. The chain carries TRBV29-1 and TRBJ1-3, with D possibly being TRBD1 (5 bases). Specimen: peripheral blood, collected in the first trimester of pregnancy. The CDR3 sequence: CSVGQLSGNTIYF. The DNA of the CDR3 is TGCAGCGTTGGACAGCTCTCTGGAAACACCATATATTTT.